These T cell receptor beta chains were read from a single sample in a study of pediatric ulcerative colitis. Generated by immunoSEQ multiplex PCR, the TCRdb table keeps only in-frame clones and is missing some. Among 30,000 or so clones listed, about four fifths were seen once. Sequencing was done on a sample of blood. These receptors were taken from a boy aged 5-17 years with severe ulcerative colitis. The CDR3 runs from the conserved cysteine through the conserved F or W. The order of the fields is V gene, CDR3 length, clone size, J gene, D gene, CDR3 protein, CDR3 DNA. The D gene is left open where the match is weak. Clone size, where shown, is once, few, many, or a class for clones that have expanded.

V: TRBV10-3
length: 15
size: NA
J: TRBJ2-7
D: NA
CDR3: CAISEGQLPNYEQYF
DNA: TGTGCCATCAGTGAAGGTCAGTTACCCAACTACGAGCAGTACTTC

V: TRBV11-3
length: 13
size: NA
J: TRBJ2-5
D: NA
CDR3: CASSLDRQETQYF
DNA: TGTGCCAGCAGCTTAGATCGACAAGAGACCCAGTACTTC

V: TRBV5-1
length: 14
size: once
J: TRBJ2-1
D: TRBD2
CDR3: CASSLSSGNNEQFF
DNA: TGCGCCAGCAGCTTGTCTAGCGGCAACAATGAGCAGTTCTTC

V: TRBV5-1
length: 13
size: NA
J: TRBJ1-2
D: TRBD1
CDR3: CASSDDRGNGYTF
DNA: TGCGCCAGCAGCGACGACAGGGGTAATGGCTACACCTTC

V: TRBV18
length: 12
size: NA
J: TRBJ1-1
D: NA
CDR3: CASSVANTEAFF
DNA: TGTGCCAGCTCCGTGGCGAACACTGAAGCTTTCTTT

V: TRBV10-3
length: 14
size: once
J: TRBJ2-7
D: NA
CDR3: CAISESDSPYEQYF
DNA: TGTGCCATCAGTGAGTCGGACAGTCCCTACGAGCAGTACTTC

V: TRBV5-6
length: 15
size: NA
J: TRBJ2-2
D: TRBD1
CDR3: CASSWTGTFTGELFF
DNA: TGTGCCAGCAGCTGGACAGGGACCTTCACCGGGGAGCTGTTTTTT

V: TRBV6-6
length: 15
size: once
J: TRBJ2-7
D: TRBD1
CDR3: CASISQGRHSYEQYF
DNA: TGTGCCAGCATCTCACAGGGGCGCCACTCCTACGAGCAGTACTTC

V: TRBV28
length: 10
size: NA
J: TRBJ2-7
D: NA
CDR3: CASRDYEQYF
DNA: TGTGCCAGCAGGGACTACGAGCAGTACTTC

V: TRBV6-5
length: 16
size: once
J: TRBJ1-2
D: TRBD1
CDR3: CASSYSKTGTNYGYTF
DNA: TGTGCCAGCAGTTACTCGAAGACAGGGACTAACTATGGCTACACCTTC

V: TRBV9
length: 15
size: NA
J: TRBJ2-2
D: NA
CDR3: CASSVDRAGTGELFF
DNA: TGTGCCAGCAGCGTAGACAGGGCGGGCACCGGGGAGCTGTTTTTT

V: TRBV2
length: 15
size: NA
J: TRBJ2-2
D: TRBD2
CDR3: CASSLGLAGTGELFF
DNA: TGTGCCAGCAGCCTCGGACTAGCAGGCACCGGGGAGCTGTTTTTT

V: TRBV7-9
length: 11
size: NA
J: TRBJ2-5
D: NA
CDR3: CASSLREAQYF
DNA: TGTGCCAGCAGCTTAAGGGAGGCCCAGTACTTC

V: TRBV30
length: 15
size: once
J: TRBJ1-2
D: NA
CDR3: CACVSSRWGNYGYTF
DNA: TGTGCCTGCGTTTCCAGTCGGTGGGGCAACTATGGCTACACCTTC

V: TRBV27
length: 15
size: NA
J: TRBJ2-7
D: NA
CDR3: CASSQPARGVREQYF
DNA: TGTGCCAGCAGTCAGCCGGCCAGGGGCGTAAGGGAGCAGTACTTC

V: TRBV2
length: 13
size: NA
J: TRBJ1-5
D: TRBD1
CDR3: CASRDRTGQPQHF
DNA: TGTGCCAGCAGGGACAGGACGGGACAGCCCCAGCATTTT

V: TRBV6-1
length: 15
size: NA
J: TRBJ1-5
D: TRBD1
CDR3: CASSETGGRNQPQHF
DNA: TGTGCCAGCAGTGAAACAGGGGGCAGGAATCAGCCCCAGCATTTT

V: TRBV9
length: 15
size: NA
J: TRBJ2-5
D: TRBD2
CDR3: CASSGSGGQGETQYF
DNA: TGTGCCAGCAGTGGTAGCGGGGGGCAAGGGGAGACCCAGTACTTC

V: TRBV30
length: 12
size: NA
J: TRBJ1-1
D: NA
CDR3: CAWSTGLTEAFF
DNA: TGTGCCTGGAGTACAGGGTTGACTGAAGCTTTCTTT

V: TRBV14
length: 11
size: NA
J: TRBJ2-7
D: NA
CDR3: CASSQVSRLVF
DNA: TGTGCCAGCAGCCAAGTCTCCCGGTTAGTCTTC

V: TRBV9
length: 14
size: NA
J: TRBJ2-7
D: NA
CDR3: CASSPSTHPYEQYF
DNA: TGTGCCAGCAGCCCGTCAACCCACCCCTACGAGCAGTACTTC

V: TRBV5-4
length: 16
size: NA
J: TRBJ2-2
D: NA
CDR3: CASSSPQGINTGELFF
DNA: TGTGCCAGCAGCTCTCCCCAGGGGATCAACACCGGGGAGCTGTTTTTT

V: TRBV9
length: 14
size: NA
J: TRBJ2-5
D: NA
CDR3: CASSARGDEGTQYF
DNA: TGTGCCAGCAGCGCCCGAGGAGACGAGGGGACCCAGTACTTC

V: TRBV9
length: 17
size: NA
J: TRBJ2-2
D: NA
CDR3: CASSPFEGIFNTGELFF
DNA: TGTGCCAGCAGCCCTTTCGAAGGGATTTTCAACACCGGGGAGCTGTTTTTT

V: TRBV2
length: 13
size: NA
J: TRBJ1-5
D: NA
CDR3: CASSRQINQPQHF
DNA: TGTGCCAGCAGCCGGCAGATCAATCAGCCCCAGCATTTT

V: TRBV5-1
length: 16
size: NA
J: TRBJ1-2
D: TRBD1
CDR3: CASSLGTGTANYGYTF
DNA: TGCGCCAGCAGCTTGGGGACCGGGACAGCAAACTATGGCTACACCTTC

V: TRBV6-6
length: 16
size: NA
J: TRBJ1-2
D: NA
CDR3: CASSAREGRGNYGYTF
DNA: TGTGCCAGCAGTGCCCGGGAGGGGCGTGGGAACTATGGCTACACCTTC

V: TRBV6-5
length: 16
size: NA
J: TRBJ2-5
D: TRBD2
CDR3: CASSYLASGGQETQYF
DNA: TGTGCCAGCAGTTATCTGGCGAGCGGGGGGCAAGAGACCCAGTACTTC

V: TRBV11-3
length: 12
size: NA
J: TRBJ2-3
D: NA
CDR3: CASSFGGNTQYF
DNA: TGTGCCAGCAGCTTTGGGGGCAATACGCAGTATTTT

V: TRBV6-5
length: 15
size: NA
J: TRBJ1-2
D: NA
CDR3: CASSRYGTPNYGYTF
DNA: TGTGCCAGCAGTCGTTACGGGACACCCAACTATGGCTACACCTTC

V: TRBV27
length: 15
size: NA
J: TRBJ2-1
D: TRBD1
CDR3: CASSPDRGRYNEQFF
DNA: TGTGCCAGCAGCCCAGACAGGGGGCGGTACAATGAGCAGTTCTTC

V: TRBV15
length: 14
size: NA
J: TRBJ1-2
D: TRBD1
CDR3: CATSRAGQESGYTF
DNA: TGTGCCACCAGCAGGGCGGGACAGGAGAGCGGCTACACCTTC

V: TRBV5-1
length: 19
size: NA
J: TRBJ2-3
D: TRBD1
CDR3: CASSFGPVNRGRNTDTQYF
DNA: TGCGCCAGCAGCTTTGGCCCCGTAAACAGGGGGCGGAACACAGATACGCAGTATTTT

V: TRBV10-3
length: 17
size: once
J: TRBJ2-3
D: TRBD2
CDR3: CATRSGGIVFGTDTQYF
DNA: TGTGCCACCCGTAGCGGGGGTATAGTATTCGGCACAGATACGCAGTATTTT

V: TRBV4-1
length: 17
size: NA
J: TRBJ1-2
D: TRBD1
CDR3: CASSQEGRDRGIEGYTF
DNA: TGCGCCAGCAGCCAAGAGGGCCGGGACAGGGGGATAGAGGGCTACACCTTC

V: TRBV6-1
length: 12
size: NA
J: TRBJ1-2
D: NA
CDR3: CASKGRTYGYTF
DNA: TGTGCCAGCAAGGGGCGAACCTATGGCTACACCTTC

V: TRBV11-2
length: 15
size: NA
J: TRBJ1-1
D: NA
CDR3: CASSPIRGRNTEAFF
DNA: TGTGCCAGCAGCCCTATCAGGGGTAGGAACACTGAAGCTTTCTTT

V: TRBV29-1
length: 12
size: NA
J: TRBJ2-5
D: NA
CDR3: CSVGHRREGGYF
DNA: TGCAGCGTGGGACACCGGAGGGAAGGTGGATACTTC

V: TRBV11-3
length: 12
size: NA
J: TRBJ1-1
D: NA
CDR3: CASSSPGPEAFF
DNA: TGTGCCAGCAGCTCTCCGGGCCCTGAAGCTTTCTTT